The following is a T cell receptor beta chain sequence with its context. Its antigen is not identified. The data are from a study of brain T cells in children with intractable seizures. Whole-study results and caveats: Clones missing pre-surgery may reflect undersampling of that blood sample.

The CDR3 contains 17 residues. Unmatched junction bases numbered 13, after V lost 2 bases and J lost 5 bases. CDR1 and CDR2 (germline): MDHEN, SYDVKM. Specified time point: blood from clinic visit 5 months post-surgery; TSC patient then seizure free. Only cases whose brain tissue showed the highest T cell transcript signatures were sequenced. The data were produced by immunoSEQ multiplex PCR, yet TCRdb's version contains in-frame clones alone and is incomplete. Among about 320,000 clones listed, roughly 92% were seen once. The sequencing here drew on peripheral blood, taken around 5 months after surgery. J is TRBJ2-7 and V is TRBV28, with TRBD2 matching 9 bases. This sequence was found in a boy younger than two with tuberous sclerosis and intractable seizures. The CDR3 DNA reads TGTGCCAGCAGTTTAAGTGGCGCGGGAGGGCCGGTGGACGAGCAGTACTTC. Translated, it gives CASSLSGAGGPVDEQYF.